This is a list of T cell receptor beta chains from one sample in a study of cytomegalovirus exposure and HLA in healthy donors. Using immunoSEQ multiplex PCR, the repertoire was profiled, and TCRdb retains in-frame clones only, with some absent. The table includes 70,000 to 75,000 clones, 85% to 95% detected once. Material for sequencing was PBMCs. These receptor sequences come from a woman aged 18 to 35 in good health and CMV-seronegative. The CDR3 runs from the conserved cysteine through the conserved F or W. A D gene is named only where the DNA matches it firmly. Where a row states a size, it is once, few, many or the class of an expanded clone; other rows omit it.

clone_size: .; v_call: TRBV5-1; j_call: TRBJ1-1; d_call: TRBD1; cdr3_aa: CASSPLGQGAEAFF; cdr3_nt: TGCGCCAGCAGCCCTCTTGGACAGGGCGCTGAAGCTTTCTTT
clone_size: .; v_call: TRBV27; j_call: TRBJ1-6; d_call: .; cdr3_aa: CASSLSLMSGINSPLHF; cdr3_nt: TGTGCCAGCAGTTTATCGTTAATGAGCGGAATTAATTCACCCCTCCACTTT
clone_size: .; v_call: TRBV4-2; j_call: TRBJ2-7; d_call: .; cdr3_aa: CASSQVGGSYEQYF; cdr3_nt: TGTGCCAGCAGCCAAGTTGGAGGGTCCTACGAGCAGTACTTC
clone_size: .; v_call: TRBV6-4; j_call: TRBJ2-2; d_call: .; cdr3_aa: CASSPMGDTGELFF; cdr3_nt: TGTGCCAGCAGCCCTATGGGAGACACCGGGGAGCTGTTTTTT
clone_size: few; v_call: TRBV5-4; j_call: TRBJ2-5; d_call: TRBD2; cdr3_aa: CASSQRTSGRETQYF; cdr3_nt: TGTGCCAGCAGCCAACGGACTAGCGGGAGAGAGACCCAGTACTTC
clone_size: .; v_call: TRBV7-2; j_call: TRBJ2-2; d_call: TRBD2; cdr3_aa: CASSVSGGAVGELFF; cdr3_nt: TGTGCCAGCAGCGTTAGCGGGGGGGCAGTCGGGGAGCTGTTTTTT
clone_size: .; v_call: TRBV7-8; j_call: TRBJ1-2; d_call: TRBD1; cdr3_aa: CASSLVAGGKTYGYTF; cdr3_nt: TGTGCCAGCAGCTTAGTCGCAGGGGGGAAGACCTATGGCTACACCTTC
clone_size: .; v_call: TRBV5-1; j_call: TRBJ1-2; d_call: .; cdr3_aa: CASSLGRGAYGYTF; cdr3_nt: TGCGCCAGCAGCTTGGGGCGGGGGGCCTATGGCTACACCTTC
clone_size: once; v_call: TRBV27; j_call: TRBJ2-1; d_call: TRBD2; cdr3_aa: CASRQGLAAYNEQFF; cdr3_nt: TGTGCCAGCAGACAAGGACTAGCCGCCTACAATGAGCAGTTCTTC
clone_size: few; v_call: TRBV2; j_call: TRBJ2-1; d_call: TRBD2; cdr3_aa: CASRGLATDEQFF; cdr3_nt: TGTGCCAGCAGGGGACTAGCCACCGATGAGCAGTTCTTC
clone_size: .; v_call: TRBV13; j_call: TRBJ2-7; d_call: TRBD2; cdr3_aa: CASSSPGLAGYEQYF; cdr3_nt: TGTGCCAGCAGCTCCCCGGGACTAGCCGGCTACGAGCAGTACTTC